Reported below is one T cell receptor beta chain. The table lists this clonotype with many counts. This clone's antigen is unknown. No much larger clone exists at a distance of one base, and base qualities are not known. cDNA was synthesized by template-switch 5'RACE using a primer carrying a 10-nucleotide random unique molecular identifier by which each TCR transcript was tagged. Over 190 million TCR-beta sequences, covering 15-18 subjects, were produced in each sequencing run. Total RNA was extracted with the RNeasy kit. Using the KAPA Real-time Library Amplification kit, TCR-beta VDJ regions were amplified with primers for the TCR constant region and the 5'RACE anchor. Sample indexes and Illumina adaptors were added in a first PCR, and a second PCR then increased library yield. After purification with Ampure beads, the TCR product of roughly 650 bp was size-selected on a 2% E-gel SizeSelection system. Library quality was checked on a Bioanalyzer, concentration was measured with Qubit, and libraries were quantified with the Kapa Library Quantification kit before pooling. Paired-end 2 x 150 bp sequencing of the libraries was performed on an Illumina HiSeq 2500. To increase sequence diversity, roughly 24-32% phiX was spiked into each library pool. The authors' pipeline ran thus. The UMI-based MiGEC pipeline processed quality-filtered reads and removed over 75% of raw TCR sequences during error correction. IMGT germline references were used for aligning VDJ genes, and each clonotype was defined as a unique CDR3 amino acid sequence together with its V-J genes. Clonal expansion, Shannon diversity, and CDR3 relatedness (CalcPairwiseDistances, ClusterSamples) were evaluated with VDJtools, and phylogenetic trees were built with CLCbio workbench. A clone was classed as expanded if it had 8 or more unique UMIs, a cutoff based on coefficient-of-variation modelling across technical triplicates. TCRdb cleaned the public reads at Q25 with fastp, built clones with MiXCR and kept in-frame beta chains. Merged by CDR3 protein, the rows form single entries marked with the most common genes and DNA. These V and J calls rely on TCRdb rather than the paper's analysis. Counted in this sample were 26,000 or so distinct CDR3 sequences; roughly 21% of them appeared once. The ten largest clones capture under 20% of the sample.

Taken from the germline V gene, the CDR1 and CDR2 loops are ENHRY and SYGVKD. For this chain, trimming is 6 bases at the V end and 4 bases at the J end, and the number of junction bases without a gene match is 6. Counted from cysteine to phenylalanine, this CDR3 has 15 amino acids. Left in the record is the CDR3 DNA by itself, 45 bases read in frame from the first base. The source of the sample is a study of neurological immune-mediated disorders (dated by TCRdb to the late 2010s). A note on the overall study: Peripheral blood TCR-beta repertoires from patients with HTLV-I-associated myelopathy (HAM/TSP), patients with multiple sclerosis, and healthy controls were compared in the study using UMI-based sequencing. The 106 TCR-beta libraries included longitudinal samples, technical triplicates and paired sorted CD4+ and CD8+ T-cell subsets alongside PBMC samples. The cohort was made up of approximately 71 subjects, consisting of some 14 HAM/TSP patients, around 35 multiple sclerosis patients and about 20 healthy controls.

Results and caveats for the whole study, not just this receptor: The highest TCR clonal expansion was observed in HAM/TSP patients, whereas the lowest was observed in MS patients, even when compared with healthy controls. No identical CDR3 amino acid sequences were shared among expanded clones across subjects, suggesting private TCR-beta repertoires in all groups.

The healthy controls were volunteers from blood banks in Maryland, USA. For the unsorted PBMC libraries, 2 million PBMCs were stored in RNAlater at -80 degrees C until RNA extraction and were used to generate the libraries. Peripheral blood was subjected to Ficoll-Hypaque density gradient centrifugation to isolate PBMCs, which were then cryopreserved in liquid nitrogen. The receptor was derived from a woman in her fifties or sixties in good health. The source material was PBMCs. The rearrangement joined TRBV10-3 to TRBJ2-2, with 9 bases aligning to TRBD2. The CDR3 protein is CAIRAGTSITGELFF. Read as DNA, the sequence is TGTGCCATCAGGGCCGGGACTAGCATCACCGGGGAGCTGTTTTTT.